This T cell receptor (beta chain) appears in the sequencing data of a study of naive and memory T cell subsets. A UMI-containing oligonucleotide was joined by 3' ligation to the TCR cDNA template. This CDR3 has 13 amino acids. Trimming removed 4 bases from V and 8 bases from J, with 17 bases in between. Germline CDR1 reads SQVTM; CDR2 reads ANQGSEA. Four PCR rounds used nested alpha and beta constant region primers plus the SP2 primer. MiXCR was run by TCRdb on the 5' RACE reads, yielding one entry per CDR3 protein. The table includes roughly 56,000 distinct CDR3 sequences, 7.2% detected once. The source is a male donor in good health. V is TRBV29-1 and J is TRBJ1-2, with D possibly TRBD1 on 5 matching bases. This chain's CDR3 is CSVATGGRMGYTF. CDR3 sequence (DNA): TGCAGCGTTGCCACGGGGGGAAGGATGGGCTACACCTTC.